This TCR beta chain derives from a study of shared clonotypes between healthy human individuals. Study-level points and caveats: Around 5% of naive CD4 clonotypes were shared across a handful of donors.

The germline V gene has CDR1 LNHNV and CDR2 YYDKDF (reference sequence). Trimming removed 2 bases from V and 4 bases from J; junction bases left unmatched: 8. The CDR3 extends over 16 amino acids. A word on this clone: Its matching antigen is unknown.

Method: immunoSEQ multiplex PCR; TCRdb's copy keeps in-frame clones and lacks some. The sample lists 2,100,000 or so clones; roughly 95% were seen once. The TCR was taken from a young man in good health. The J gene is TRBJ2-1, the V gene TRBV15, with 7 bases matching TRBD2. The sequencing sample was made of naive CD4+ T cells sorted from blood. The subset was: CD45RA+ positively selected. The CDR3 nucleotides are TGTGCCACCAGCAGAACCGCGGGACTACCATACAATGAGCAGTTCTTC. This translates into CATSRTAGLPYNEQFF.